Presented here are 13 T cell receptor beta chains from one specimen sequenced in a study of CXCR3-negative and CXCR3-positive naive CD8 T cells. The TRB cDNA libraries were prepared by 5' RACE with UMI labels. Using the 5' RACE reads, TCRdb records one entry per CDR3 protein without DNA. The listing records several thousand distinct CDR3 sequences. Sequenced: naive CXCR3- CD8+ T cells from blood. Subset: CD45RO-CCR7+CD27+CD95- naive CD8+ T cells lacking CXCR3 (TNR3-). The receptors were gathered from a human donor in good health. Some clones in this sample may be carry-over from other donors' samples.

The rearrangement joins TRBV11-2 to TRBJ2-7; as DNA is missing, the TRBD1 call by TCRdb cannot be tested. The germline CDR1 and CDR2 sequences are SGHAT and FQNNGV. This CDR3 is 14 amino acids long. The CDR3 region is CASSLVGPAYEQYF.

By frequency, this clonotype is medium-sized. The V gene is TRBV20-1, the J gene TRBJ2-7; absent DNA, TCRdb's TRBD1 call cannot be checked. Germline lookup yields CDR1 DFQATT and CDR2 SNEGSKA (reference sequence). This CDR3 is 14 amino acids long. CDR3 in amino acids: CSARHQGRGYEQYF.

This clonotype ranks as medium-sized in terms of frequency. The V gene is TRBV10-3, the J gene TRBJ2-1; TCRdb's D gene call, TRBD2, goes unchecked for lack of DNA. Per the germline V gene, CDR1 is ENHRY and CDR2 is SYGVKD. The CDR3 sequence is 15 residues long. The CDR3 sequence: CAISESASGYNEQFF.

This chain joins TRBV11-2 and TRBJ2-5. The CDR3 is 13 amino acids. Germline assignment: CDR1 SGHAT and CDR2 FQNNGV. CDR3 amino acids: CASSLATQETQYF.

This chain uses TRBV11-1 with TRBJ1-1; TCRdb outputs TRBD1, but without DNA this stays unchecked. Germline V gives CDR1 SGHAT, CDR2 FQDESV (reference sequence). CDR3 size: 15 residues. CDR3 loop: CASSTRDKADTEAFF.

The chain is built from TRBV5-1 and TRBJ2-2; TCRdb gives TRBD1 as the D gene, but with no DNA this cannot be confirmed. The CDR3 extends over 13 amino acids. Germline V gene sequence: CDR1 SGHRS, CDR2 YFSETQ. The CDR3 spells CASSPGPSVELFF.

This clonotype is deemed medium-sized by its frequency. The chain has TRBV6-2 or TRBV6-3 and TRBJ2-1. The germline CDR1 and CDR2 sequences are MNHEY and SVGEGT. The CDR3 totals 15 residues. The CDR3 reads CASSYVRAPYNEQFF.

This clonotype shows up as medium-sized by frequency. The J gene is TRBJ1-1, the V gene TRBV29-1. This CDR3 contains 14 residues. Germline V gene sequence: CDR1 SQVTM, CDR2 ANQGSEA. CDR3 sequence reads: CSVELRSSNTEAFF.

This clonotype is deemed medium-sized (0.01 to 0.1%) by its frequency. V usage is TRBV20-1 and J usage is TRBJ2-1; absent DNA, TCRdb's TRBD2 call cannot be checked. There are 15 residues in the CDR3. Germline loops: CDR1 DFQATT, CDR2 SNEGSKA (reference sequence). The CDR3 reads CSARAWTSGNNEQFF.

This clonotype is deemed medium-sized by its frequency. This chain connects TRBV12-3 or TRBV12-4 to TRBJ1-1; the TRBD1 assignment by TCRdb is unverifiable without DNA. CDR3 size: 14 residues. The CDR3 sequence: CASLLAGLNTEAFF.

The chain recombines TRBV25-1 with TRBJ1-2; the TRBD1 assignment by TCRdb is unverifiable without DNA. This CDR3 is 13 amino acids long. Germline lookup yields CDR1 MGHDK and CDR2 SYGVNS. CDR3 sequence reads: CASSRDLYYGYTF.

The chain combines TRBV3-1 with TRBJ1-2. The CDR3 is 15 residues long. The germline gives CDR1 LGHDT, CDR2 YNNKEL (reference sequence). The CDR3 loop reads CASSQDWQGGYGYTF.

Frequency places this clonotype as medium-sized. This chain links TRBV12-3 or TRBV12-4 with TRBJ1-1. The CDR3 spans 16 residues. The CDR3 reads CASTAGRQGRNTEAFF.